This entry lists 10 T cell receptor beta chains sequenced from one sample in a study of shared clonotypes between healthy human individuals (TCRdb year 2020). The protocol used for the library was the immunoSEQ multiplex PCR assay. TCRdb provides this immuneACCESS table in a form limited to in-frame rearrangements. Some clones are lacking; in checked studies, under half of them reflect an unresolved V gene, and why the rest are absent is not known. The sample table records around 620,000 clones; 85% to 95% of these occur just once. The ten largest clones capture over 0.1% of the sample. CD8 naive samples consisted of CD45RO-negative cells that were positively selected for CCR7, yielding a CD45RA+CCR7+ population without TemRA cells. Sequenced sample: naive CD8+ T cells sorted from blood. This specimen's cell subset or site label, interpreted: CD45RA+CCR7+. All receptors come from a woman aged 25-40 years in good health.

The chain carries TRBV14 and TRBJ2-7; TRBD2 aligns across 11 bases. The germline gives CDR1 SGHDN, CDR2 FVKESK. The CDR3 sequence is 15 residues long. V was clipped by 4 bases and J by 5 bases; unmatched bases: 7. The CDR3 nucleotides are TGTGCCAGCAGCCCTTCTAGCGGGAGGCCCCACGAGCAGTACTTC. This translates into CASSPSSGRPHEQYF.

V usage is TRBV19 and J usage is TRBJ2-1; no reliable D call. CDR3 size: 15 residues. Germline V CDR1 and CDR2: LNHDA, SQIVND (reference sequence). Trimming pared 2 bases from V and 0 bases from J, leaving 8 bases between. CDR3 nucleotide sequence: TGTGCCAGTAGTATAATCATGAGCTCCTACAATGAGCAGTTCTTC. It specifies CASSIIMSSYNEQFF.

V gene TRBV4-1 combines with J gene TRBJ1-1; 9 nucleotides agree with TRBD1. Germline V gene sequence: CDR1 MGHRA, CDR2 YSYEKL. Trimming removed 0 bases from V and 5 bases from J; junction bases left unmatched: 7. The CDR3 consists of 16 residues. Here the CDR3 reads CASSQEPGQGKTEAFF. DNA for the CDR3: TGCGCCAGCAGCCAAGAACCGGGACAGGGAAAAACTGAAGCTTTCTTT.

This clone was counted once. The chain combines TRBV14 with TRBJ1-2; D remains ambiguous. The length of the CDR3 is 13 residues. V gave up 3 bases and J gave up 1 base, with 6 bases separating them. Germline assignment: CDR1 SGHDN and CDR2 FVKESK. Here the CDR3 DNA reads TGTGCCAGCAGCCAGGCAGTTAACTATGGCTACACCTTC. It codes for CASSQAVNYGYTF.

The chain combines TRBV7-9 with TRBJ2-2; TRBD2 matches 9 bases. CDR3 length: 17 residues. Germline CDR1 SEHNR, CDR2 FQNEAQ (reference sequence). V shed 1 base, J shed 3 bases, and the junction held 6 bases outside the gene matches. As DNA, the CDR3 is TGTGCCAGCAGCTTAGGGCGAGCGGGGGGCTACACCGGGGAGCTGTTTTTT. Protein: CASSLGRAGGYTGELFF. Combining the CDR3 with reference TRBV7-9 and TRBJ2-2 gives the whole variable domain DTGVSQNPRHKITKRGQNVTFRCDPISEHNRLYWYRQTLGQGPEFLTYFQNEAQLEKSRLLSDRFSAERPKGSFSTLEIQRTEQGDSAMYLCASSLGRAGGYTGELFFGEGSRLTVL.

The CDR3 bases are TGTGCCACCCTAGGGCCGGACGGTACCTACAATGAGCAGTTCTTC. Protein product: CATLGPDGTYNEQFF. This chain uses TRBV27 with TRBJ2-1; D is undetermined. Trimming cost V 10 bases and J 2 bases, with 18 bases left between them. Germline-derived CDR1 and CDR2 are MNHEY and SMNVEV (reference sequence). The CDR3 has 15 amino acids.

The genes are TRBV28 and TRBJ2-6; the D call may be TRBD1 or TRBD2 (5 bases each). Trimming took 5 bases from V and 0 from J, leaving 17 bases between them. CDR1 MDHEN and CDR2 SYDVKM come from the germline V gene. This CDR3 has 18 amino acids. CDR3: CASSPLRGRPSGANVLTF. The CDR3 DNA is TGTGCCAGCAGTCCCCTTCGGGGACGTCCCTCTGGGGCCAACGTCCTGACTTTC.

The chain is built from TRBV15 and TRBJ2-7; TRBD2 matches 14 bases. This CDR3 has 16 residues. From germline, CDR1 is LNHNV and CDR2 YYDKDF (reference sequence). V gave up 4 bases and J gave up 6 bases; unmatched junction bases: 8. The CDR3 bases are TGTGCCACCAGCATCGGGACTAGCGGGAGAAGGAGCGAGCAGTACTTC. Residues: CATSIGTSGRRSEQYF.

This clone was recorded only once. The V and J genes are TRBV28 and TRBJ2-7, with D tentatively TRBD2 (6 bases). There are 13 residues in the CDR3. Trimming stripped 2 bases from V and 3 bases from J, with 8 bases between. Germline CDR1 MDHEN, CDR2 SYDVKM. The DNA for the CDR3 is TGTGCCAGCAGTTTAGCGGGGCTCTACGAGCAGTACTTC. Protein product: CASSLAGLYEQYF.

The chain's CDR3 is CSVIDRLKYGYTF. CDR3 DNA: TGCAGCGTTATTGACAGGCTCAAGTATGGCTACACCTTC. J is TRBJ1-2 and V is TRBV29-1; TRBD1 might be the D (6 bases). The length of the CDR3 is 13 residues. Germline CDR1 reads SQVTM; CDR2 reads ANQGSEA. V was cut by 5 bases and J by 5 bases, with 15 bases left in between.